The clone carrying this TCR beta chain has at least ten counts. These data come from a study of regulatory T cells in long-lasting Graves disease. As for the study in general: Less than 3 months of antithyroid drugs had been taken by newly diagnosed Graves' patients.

Libraries of TCR beta came from iRepertoire HTBI primers plus Arm-PCR of CDR3 regions. From the multiplex PCR reads, TCRdb called clonotypes with MiXCR, one entry per CDR3 protein. The repertoire holds under 700,000 distinct CDR3 sequences, with about 15% as singletons. Time point indicated: newly diagnosed GD, antithyroid drugs for less than 3 months. The TCR library was prepared using RNA isolated from PBMCs. The data were also submitted as part of a second study, on T cells in Graves' hyperthyroidism and ophthalmopathy. As that report states: The patients, who ranged from 18 to 65 in age, presented with newly diagnosed hyperthyroidism lasting under 2 months.

The sample in question was peripheral blood mononuclear cells (PBMCs), obtained at new diagnosis, from a patient treated with antithyroid drugs. This TCR derives from a woman aged 35 to 60 with Graves disease.

CDR3 sequence: CASSLAGGVTEAFF. The CDR3 nucleotides read TGCGCCAGCAGCTTGGCGGGGGGAGTCACTGAAGCTTTCTTT. This sequence joins TRBV5-1 and TRBJ1-1; D perhaps matches TRBD1 (5 bases). Germline loops: CDR1 SGHRS, CDR2 YFSETQ. V was clipped by 0 bases and J by 4 bases, with 10 bases between them. This CDR3 has 14 residues.